One sample yielded the 6 T cell receptor beta chains listed below, sequenced in a study of blood T cells in healthy people across ages. A second PCR, run for roughly 7 to 11 cycles, used a sample-barcoded 5' primer plus a J-beta primer mix. Via MiXCR, TCRdb re-called the 5' RACE reads, giving one row per CDR3 protein. The table shows approximately 600,000 distinct CDR3 sequences, with 58% occurring only once. The specimen sequenced was blood. These receptors were collected from a man aged 55 to 70 in good health.

The chain employs TRBV10-2 and TRBJ2-1; D possibly corresponds to TRBD1 (6 bases). CDR3 size: 13 residues. The V end was cut by 10 bases, the J end by 2 bases, with 12 bases between. Germline values: CDR1 WSHSY, CDR2 SAAADI. CDR3 DNA: TGCGCCACCAAACAGGGAACCTACAATGAGCAGTTCTTC. Amino acids: CATKQGTYNEQFF.

V and J are TRBV20-1 and TRBJ1-1; 10 bases are shared with TRBD1. The CDR3 length is 15 residues. With V trimmed by 1 base and J by 3 bases, 5 bases remained unmatched. Looked up from germline, CDR1 is DFQATT and CDR2 is SNEGSKA (reference sequence). CDR3 amino acids: CSARVQDRGYTEAFF. Here the CDR3 DNA reads TGCAGTGCTAGAGTGCAGGACAGGGGGTACACTGAAGCTTTCTTT.

J is TRBJ2-7 and V is TRBV20-1, with 12 bases lining up with TRBD2. Germline trimming cut 5 bases from V and 2 bases from J; bases unmatched to any gene: 10. CDR3 length: 16 amino acids. CDR1 and CDR2 (germline): DFQATT, SNEGSKA (reference sequence). DNA for the CDR3: TGCAGTGCTGTCCCTCCCCGACTAGCGGGGGCCTACGAGCAGTACTTC. Translating gives CSAVPPRLAGAYEQYF.

About this clonotype itself: The junction and the germline gene differ at one end; a read error may be behind it. The V gene is TRBV4-2, the J gene TRBJ2-3; D possibly corresponds to TRBD1 (5 bases). This CDR3 is built from 15 residues. Germline V CDR1 and CDR2: LGHNA, YNFKEQ. Written as DNA, the CDR3 is TGTGTCAGCAGCCAAGGGGCGACTAGCACAGATACGCAGTATTTT. Translating gives CVSSQGATSTDTQYF.

CDR3 coding DNA: TGCGCCAGCAGCCCAACCCCGGGACTAGGAGGGTACGAGCAGTACTTC. It encodes CASSPTPGLGGYEQYF. This rearrangement joins TRBV10-1 to TRBJ2-5, with 8 bases identical to TRBD2. TRBJ2-7 explains the end of the DNA better; the J call may be wrong. The CDR3 covers 16 residues. Germline CDR1 reads WNHNN; CDR2 reads SYGVQD (reference sequence).

The gene calls are TRBV5-1 and TRBJ1-1, with no clear D. Germline V gene sequence: CDR1 SGHRS, CDR2 YFSETQ. Trimming shortened V by 0 bases and J by 0 bases, and 9 bases separated the two germline ends. The CDR3 spans 15 residues. The CDR3 is CASSLAGVLNTEAFF. The DNA of the CDR3 is TGCGCCAGCAGCTTGGCGGGCGTATTGAACACTGAAGCTTTCTTT. The whole variable domain, filled in from reference TRBV5-1 and TRBJ1-1, reads KAGVTQTPRYLIKTRGQQVTLSCSPISGHRSVSWYQQTPGQGLQFLFEYFSETQRNKGNFPGRFSGRQFSNSRSEMNVSTLELGDSALYLCASSLAGVLNTEAFFGQGTRLTVV.